This TCR beta chain was recorded in a study of T cell responses to AZD1222 COVID-19 vaccine. General observations from the study: Vaccination with two AZD1222 doses was followed by a rise in Spike-specific TCR breadth and depth. At baseline, just 5 or 6 AZD1222 recipients tested seropositive. Clonal diversity was possibly underestimated, and the donors were mostly white British, with more females. Unmutated variant regions are reportedly the target of nearly half of TCRs that are spike-specific.

To note about this clone: Its cognate antigen is unknown.

This CDR3 has 14 residues. The germline V gene has CDR1 SGHDN and CDR2 FVKESK. V was shortened by 2 bases and J by 5 bases, with 12 bases between the two germline ends. Libraries were prepared by immunoSEQ multiplex PCR; TCRdb keeps only in-frame clonotypes and omits some of them. The sample records around 210,000 clones, around 94% being singletons. The chain uses TRBV14 and TRBJ2-5; tentative D call: TRBD2 (5 bases). This sequence was found in an adult who received the MenACWY meningococcal vaccine as a control. Sample: peripheral blood, taken 28 days after the second dose of the MenACWY control vaccine. For the CDR3, the DNA is TGTGCCAGCAGCCAACCTACTAGTGATGAGACCCAGTACTTC. This sequence encodes CASSQPTSDETQYF.